This T cell receptor beta chain stems from a study of beta chain features in type 1 diabetes. Looking at the study overall: Patient and healthy donor groups were alike in age, gender and cell yields. Study-level findings and limits: Among patients with Type 1 diabetes, TCRB CDR3s were moderately but significantly shorter in every one of the four CD4+ subsets.

Every isolated RNA sample was fully reverse transcribed, so sequencing captured expressed TCRB transcripts. Sequencing used immunoSEQ multiplex PCR; TCRdb keeps in-frame clones, though not all of them. The sample holds 350,000 to 450,000 clones, around an eighth seen once. As for this clone: Its antigen is undetermined.

The CDR3 extends over 12 amino acids. Trimming shortened V by 1 base and J by 5 bases, and 4 bases separated the two germline ends. Germline V CDR1 and CDR2: SGHAT, FQNNGV. All of the sorted populations showed purity greater than 95%. J is TRBJ2-3 and V is TRBV11-2; no definite D call. The sample taken for sequencing was naive CD4+ T cells from blood. The TCR comes from a woman aged 18-30 years with type 1 diabetes. The CDR3 reads CASSLGVDTQYF. DNA of the CDR3: TGTGCCAGCAGCTTAGGAGTAGATACGCAGTATTTT.